This T cell receptor beta chain emerged from a study of T cell responses to AZD1222 COVID-19 vaccine. General observations from the study: After two AZD1222 doses, spike-specific TCR breadth and depth rose versus day 0. No repertoire was sampled before or during the peak T cell response, only after it.

Turning to this clone: Its antigen is still unknown.

Trimming cost V 1 base and J 2 bases; bases outside gene matches: 9. CDR3 length: 17 amino acids. CDR1 is LGHDT, CDR2 YNNKEL, per germline (reference sequence). Generated by immunoSEQ multiplex PCR, the TCRdb table keeps only in-frame clones and is missing some. This table has 130,000 to 150,000 clones, just over 90% appearing once. This TCR was recovered from an adult in good health. The rearrangement links TRBV3-1 (or the pseudogene TRBV3-2) to TRBJ2-7; 9 bases map to TRBD2. The specimen comprised peripheral blood, sampled on day 0 of MenACWY control vaccination. The CDR3: CASSQVGLLAGTYEQYF. CDR3 nucleotide sequence: TGTGCCAGCAGCCAAGTCGGTCTCCTAGCGGGGACCTACGAGCAGTACTTC.